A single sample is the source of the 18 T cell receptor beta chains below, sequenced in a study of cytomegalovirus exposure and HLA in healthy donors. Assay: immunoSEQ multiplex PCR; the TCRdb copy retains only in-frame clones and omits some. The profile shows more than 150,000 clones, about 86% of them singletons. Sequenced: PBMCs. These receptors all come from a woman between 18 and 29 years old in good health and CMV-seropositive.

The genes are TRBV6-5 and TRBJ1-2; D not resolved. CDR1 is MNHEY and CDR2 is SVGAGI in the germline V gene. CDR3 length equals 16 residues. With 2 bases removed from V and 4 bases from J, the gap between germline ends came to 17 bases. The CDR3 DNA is TGTGCCAGCAGTTACGGGTTCGGCGGCTATCTCTATGGCTACACCTTC. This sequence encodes CASSYGFGGYLYGYTF.

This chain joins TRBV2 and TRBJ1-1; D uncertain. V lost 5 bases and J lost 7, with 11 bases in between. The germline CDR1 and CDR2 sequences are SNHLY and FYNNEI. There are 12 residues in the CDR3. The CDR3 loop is CASSITTGEAFF. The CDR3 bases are TGTGCCAGCAGTATAACAACGGGTGAAGCTTTCTTT.

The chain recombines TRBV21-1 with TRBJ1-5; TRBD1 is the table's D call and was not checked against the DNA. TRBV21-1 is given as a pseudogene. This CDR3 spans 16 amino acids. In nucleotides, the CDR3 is TGTGCCAGCAGACCGGGACACGGCTTTAGCAATCAGCCCCAGCATTTT. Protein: CASRPGHGFSNQPQHF.

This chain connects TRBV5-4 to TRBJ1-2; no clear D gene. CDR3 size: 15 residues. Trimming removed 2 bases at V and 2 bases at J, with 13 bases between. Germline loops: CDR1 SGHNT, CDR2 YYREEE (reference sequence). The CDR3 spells CASSFPSFSNYGYTF. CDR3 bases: TGTGCCAGCAGCTTTCCTAGTTTCTCCAACTATGGCTACACCTTC.

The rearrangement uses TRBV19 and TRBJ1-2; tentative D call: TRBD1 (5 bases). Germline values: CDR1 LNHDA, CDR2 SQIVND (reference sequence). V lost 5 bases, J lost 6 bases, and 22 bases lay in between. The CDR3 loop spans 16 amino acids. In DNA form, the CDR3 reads TGTGCCAGTAGTCCCTCCTGGGGGGATCGAAGGAATGGCTACACCTTC. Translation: CASSPSWGDRRNGYTF.

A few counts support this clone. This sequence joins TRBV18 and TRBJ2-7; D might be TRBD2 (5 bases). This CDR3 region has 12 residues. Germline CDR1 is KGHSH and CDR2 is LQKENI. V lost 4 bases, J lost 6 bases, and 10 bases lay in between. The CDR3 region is CASSLGVSEQYF. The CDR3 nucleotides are TGTGCCAGCTCACTCGGGGTCTCCGAGCAGTACTTC.

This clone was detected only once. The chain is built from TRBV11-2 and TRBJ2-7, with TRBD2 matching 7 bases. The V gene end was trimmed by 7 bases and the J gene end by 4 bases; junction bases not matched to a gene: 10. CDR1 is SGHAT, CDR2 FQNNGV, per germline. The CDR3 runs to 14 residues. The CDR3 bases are TGTGCCAGCATCGCGGGGGATAGGGCATACGAGCAGTACTTC. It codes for CASIAGDRAYEQYF.

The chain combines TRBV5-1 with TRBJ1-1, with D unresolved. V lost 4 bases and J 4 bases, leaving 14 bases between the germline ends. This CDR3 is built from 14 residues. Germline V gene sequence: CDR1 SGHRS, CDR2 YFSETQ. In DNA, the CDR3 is TGCGCCAGCAGCAACCCTCCGGAGGGCACTGAAGCTTTCTTT. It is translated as CASSNPPEGTEAFF.

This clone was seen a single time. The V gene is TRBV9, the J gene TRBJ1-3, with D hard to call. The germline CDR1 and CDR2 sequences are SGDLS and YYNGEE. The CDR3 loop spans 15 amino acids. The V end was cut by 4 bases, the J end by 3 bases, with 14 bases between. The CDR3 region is CASSPPMASGNTIYF. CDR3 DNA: TGTGCCAGCAGCCCACCGATGGCAAGTGGAAACACCATATATTTT.

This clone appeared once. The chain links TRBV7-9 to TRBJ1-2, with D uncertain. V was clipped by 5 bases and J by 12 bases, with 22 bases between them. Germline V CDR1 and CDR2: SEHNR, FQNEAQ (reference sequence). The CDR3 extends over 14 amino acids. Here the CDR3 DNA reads TGTGCCAGCAGCCTGCCTTCGATGGCTAGAGCGCACACCTTC. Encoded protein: CASSLPSMARAHTF.

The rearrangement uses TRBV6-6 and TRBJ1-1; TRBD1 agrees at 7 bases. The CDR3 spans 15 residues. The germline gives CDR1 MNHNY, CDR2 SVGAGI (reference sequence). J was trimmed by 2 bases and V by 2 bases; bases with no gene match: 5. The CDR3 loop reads CASSYRDRANTEAFF. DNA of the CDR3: TGTGCCAGCAGTTACCGAGACAGGGCAAACACTGAAGCTTTCTTT.

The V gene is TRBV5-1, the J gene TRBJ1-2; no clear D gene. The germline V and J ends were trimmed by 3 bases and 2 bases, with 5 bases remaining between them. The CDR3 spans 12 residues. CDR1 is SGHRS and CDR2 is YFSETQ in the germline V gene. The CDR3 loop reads CASSYGNYGYTF. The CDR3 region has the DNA TGCGCCAGCAGCTACGGGAACTATGGCTACACCTTC.

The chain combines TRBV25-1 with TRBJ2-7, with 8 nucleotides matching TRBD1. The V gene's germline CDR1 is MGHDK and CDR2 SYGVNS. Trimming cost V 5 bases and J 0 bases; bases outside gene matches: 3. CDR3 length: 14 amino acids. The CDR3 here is CASSWTGNSYEQYF. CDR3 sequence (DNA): TGTGCCAGCAGTTGGACAGGGAACTCCTACGAGCAGTACTTC.

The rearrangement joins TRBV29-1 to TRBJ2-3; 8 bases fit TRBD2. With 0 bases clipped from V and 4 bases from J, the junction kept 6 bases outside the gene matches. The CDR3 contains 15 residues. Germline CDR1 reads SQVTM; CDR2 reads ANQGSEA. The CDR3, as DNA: TGCAGCGTTGAAGATCGGGGGGGCAGGTCAGATACGCAGTATTTT. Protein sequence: CSVEDRGGRSDTQYF.

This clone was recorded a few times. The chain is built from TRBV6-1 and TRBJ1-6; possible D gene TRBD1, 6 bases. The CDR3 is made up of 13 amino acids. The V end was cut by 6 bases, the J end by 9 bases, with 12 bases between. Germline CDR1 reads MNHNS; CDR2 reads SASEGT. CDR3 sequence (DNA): TGTGCCAGCAGGGGGGCCCTTGGTTCACCCCTCCACTTT. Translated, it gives CASRGALGSPLHF.

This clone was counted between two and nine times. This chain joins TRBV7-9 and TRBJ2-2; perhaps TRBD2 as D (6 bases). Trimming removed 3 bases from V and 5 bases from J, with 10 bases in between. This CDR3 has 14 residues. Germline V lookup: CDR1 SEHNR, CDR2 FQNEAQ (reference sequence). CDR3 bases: TGTGCCAGCAGCTTGGGGGGAGGAACCGGGGAGCTGTTTTTT. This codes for CASSLGGGTGELFF.

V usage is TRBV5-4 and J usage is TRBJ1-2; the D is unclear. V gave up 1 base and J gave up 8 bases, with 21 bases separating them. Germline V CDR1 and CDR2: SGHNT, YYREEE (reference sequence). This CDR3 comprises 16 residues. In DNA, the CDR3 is TGTGCCAGCAGCTTGATTCGTGGGAGTATGGGTTTGGGCTACACCTTC. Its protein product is CASSLIRGSMGLGYTF.

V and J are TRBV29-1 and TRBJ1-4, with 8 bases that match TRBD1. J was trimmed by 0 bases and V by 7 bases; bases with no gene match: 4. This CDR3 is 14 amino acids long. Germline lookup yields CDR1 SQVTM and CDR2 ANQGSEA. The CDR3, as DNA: TGCAGCGGGACAGGGTCTGCAACTAATGAAAAACTGTTTTTT. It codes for CSGTGSATNEKLFF. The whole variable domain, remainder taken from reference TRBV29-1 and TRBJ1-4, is SAVISQKPSRDICQRGTSLTIQCQVDSQVTMMFWYRQQPGQSLTLIATANQGSEATYESGFVIDKFPISRPNLTFSTLTVSNMSPEDSSIYLCSGTGSATNEKLFFGSGTQLSVL.